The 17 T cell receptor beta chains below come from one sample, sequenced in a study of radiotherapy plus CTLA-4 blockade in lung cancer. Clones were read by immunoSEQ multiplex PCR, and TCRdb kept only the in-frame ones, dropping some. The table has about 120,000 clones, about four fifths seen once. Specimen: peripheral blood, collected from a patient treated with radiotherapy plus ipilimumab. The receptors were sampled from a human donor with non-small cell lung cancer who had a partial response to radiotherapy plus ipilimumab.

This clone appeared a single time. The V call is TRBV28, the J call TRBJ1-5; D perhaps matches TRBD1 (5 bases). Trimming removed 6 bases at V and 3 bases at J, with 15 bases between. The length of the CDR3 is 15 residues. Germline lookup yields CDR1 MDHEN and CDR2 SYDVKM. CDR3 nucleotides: TGTGCCAGCAGGCACGACAGAACCTACAATCAGCCCCAGCATTTT. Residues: CASRHDRTYNQPQHF.

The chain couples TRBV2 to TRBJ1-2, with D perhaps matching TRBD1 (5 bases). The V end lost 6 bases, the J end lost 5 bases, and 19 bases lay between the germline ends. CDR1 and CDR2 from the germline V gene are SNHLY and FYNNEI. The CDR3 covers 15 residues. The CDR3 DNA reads TGTGCCAGCAGCAGAATGGGGATCGGGGGATATGGCTACACCTTC. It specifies CASSRMGIGGYGYTF.

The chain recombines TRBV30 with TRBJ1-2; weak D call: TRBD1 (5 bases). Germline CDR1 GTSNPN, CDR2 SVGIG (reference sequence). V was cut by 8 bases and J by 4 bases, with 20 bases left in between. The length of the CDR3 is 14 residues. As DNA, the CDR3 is TGTGCCGACGGACCCGCAGGGCTGGCCTATGGCTACACCTTC. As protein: CADGPAGLAYGYTF.

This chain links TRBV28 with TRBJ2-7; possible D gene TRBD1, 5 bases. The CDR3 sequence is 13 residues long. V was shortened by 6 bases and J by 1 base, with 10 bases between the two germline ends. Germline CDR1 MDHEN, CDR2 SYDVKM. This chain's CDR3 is CASRGQGSYEQYV. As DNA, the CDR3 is TGTGCCAGCAGAGGGCAGGGATCCTACGAGCAGTACGTC.

Written as DNA, the CDR3 is TGCGCCAGCAGCCGGGAGGGCTCCTACGAGCAGTACTTC. This encodes CASSREGSYEQYF. The chain is built from TRBV5-1 and TRBJ2-7; TRBD2 matches at 8 bases. Germline V CDR1 and CDR2: SGHRS, YFSETQ. The V segment lost 4 bases and the J segment 0 bases; nucleotides outside the gene matches: 0. The CDR3 loop spans 13 amino acids.

The CDR3 region has the DNA TGCGCCAGCAGCTACGGGAGGGCCGAAAATGAGCAGTTCTTC. It codes for CASSYGRAENEQFF. The chain couples TRBV5-1 to TRBJ2-1, with 8 bases lining up with TRBD2. This CDR3 spans 14 amino acids. The trim removed 3 bases at V and 7 bases at J, leaving 6 bases unmatched. Germline values: CDR1 SGHRS, CDR2 YFSETQ.

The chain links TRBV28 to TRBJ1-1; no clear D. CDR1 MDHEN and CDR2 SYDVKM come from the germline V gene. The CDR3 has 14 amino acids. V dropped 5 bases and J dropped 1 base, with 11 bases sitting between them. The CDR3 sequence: CASSPPGRNTEAFF. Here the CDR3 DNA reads TGTGCCAGCAGTCCCCCCGGGAGGAACACTGAAGCTTTCTTT.

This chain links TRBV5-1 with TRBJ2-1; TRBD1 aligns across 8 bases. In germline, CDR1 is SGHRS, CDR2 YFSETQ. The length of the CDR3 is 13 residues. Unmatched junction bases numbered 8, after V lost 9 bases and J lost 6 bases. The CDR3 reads CATRPGGFNEQFF. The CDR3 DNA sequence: TGCGCCACCCGGCCAGGGGGCTTCAATGAGCAGTTCTTC.

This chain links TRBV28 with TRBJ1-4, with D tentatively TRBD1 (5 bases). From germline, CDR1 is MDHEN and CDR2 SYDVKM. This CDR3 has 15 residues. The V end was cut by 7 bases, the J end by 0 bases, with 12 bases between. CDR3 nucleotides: TGTGCCAGCAAAACAGGAGGGTCAACTAATGAAAAACTGTTTTTT. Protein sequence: CASKTGGSTNEKLFF.

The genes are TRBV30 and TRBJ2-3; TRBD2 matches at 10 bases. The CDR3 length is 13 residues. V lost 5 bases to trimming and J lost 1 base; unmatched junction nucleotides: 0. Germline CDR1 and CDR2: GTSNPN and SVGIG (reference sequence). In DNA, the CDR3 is TGTGCCTGGGGGACTAGCGGCACAGATACGCAGTATTTT. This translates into CAWGTSGTDTQYF.

The CDR3 DNA is TGTGCCAGCAGCCCACCCTACGTGGTTAGCTCCTACGAGCAGTACTTC. Amino acids: CASSPPYVVSSYEQYF. The chain has TRBV28 and TRBJ2-7; D not resolved. Germline-derived CDR1 and CDR2 are MDHEN and SYDVKM. V lost 6 bases, J lost 0 bases, and 18 bases lay in between. The CDR3 length is 16 residues.

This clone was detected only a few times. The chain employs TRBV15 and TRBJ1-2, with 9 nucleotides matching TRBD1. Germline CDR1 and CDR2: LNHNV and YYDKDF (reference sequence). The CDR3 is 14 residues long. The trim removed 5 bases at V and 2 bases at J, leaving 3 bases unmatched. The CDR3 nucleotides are TGTGCCACCAGCCCGGGACAGGGAAACTATGGCTACACCTTC. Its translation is CATSPGQGNYGYTF.

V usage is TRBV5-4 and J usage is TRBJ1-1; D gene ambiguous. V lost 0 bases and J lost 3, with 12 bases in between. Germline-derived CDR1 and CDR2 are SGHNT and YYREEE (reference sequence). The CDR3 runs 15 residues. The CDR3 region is CASSLGYEAYTEAFF. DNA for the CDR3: TGTGCCAGCAGCTTGGGTTATGAAGCTTACACTGAAGCTTTCTTT.

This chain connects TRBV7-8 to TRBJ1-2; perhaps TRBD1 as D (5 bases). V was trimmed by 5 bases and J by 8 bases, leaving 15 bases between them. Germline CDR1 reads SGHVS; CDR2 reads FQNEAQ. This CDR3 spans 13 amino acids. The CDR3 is CASSPVRVYGYTF. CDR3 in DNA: TGTGCCAGCAGCCCCGTCAGGGTATACGGCTACACCTTC.

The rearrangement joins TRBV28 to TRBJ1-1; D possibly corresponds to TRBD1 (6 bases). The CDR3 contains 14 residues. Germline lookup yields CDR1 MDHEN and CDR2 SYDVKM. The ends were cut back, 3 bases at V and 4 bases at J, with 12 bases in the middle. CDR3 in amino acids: CASSFAGGLTEAFF. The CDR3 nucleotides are TGTGCCAGCAGTTTCGCGGGGGGGCTCACTGAAGCTTTCTTT.

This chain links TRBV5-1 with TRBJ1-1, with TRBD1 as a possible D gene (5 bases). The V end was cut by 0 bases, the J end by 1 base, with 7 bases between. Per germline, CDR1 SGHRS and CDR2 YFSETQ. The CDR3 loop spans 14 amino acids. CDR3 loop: CASSLGRGNTEAFF. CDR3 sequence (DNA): TGCGCCAGCAGCTTGGGTAGGGGGAACACTGAAGCTTTCTTT.

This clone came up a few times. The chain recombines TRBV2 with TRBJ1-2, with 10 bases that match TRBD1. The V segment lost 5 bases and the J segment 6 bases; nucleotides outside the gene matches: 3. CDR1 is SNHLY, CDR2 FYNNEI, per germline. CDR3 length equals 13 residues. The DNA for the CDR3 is TGTGCCAGCAGTTGGACAGGGGGGGATGGCTACACCTTC. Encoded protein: CASSWTGGDGYTF.